One and the same sample provided the 27 T cell receptor beta chains below, sequenced in a study of T cells after yellow fever vaccination. TCRdb re-derived calls from the 5' RACE reads in MiXCR, one entry per CDR3 protein. Of roughly 120,000 distinct CDR3 sequences in the sample, around 7.4% were seen once. The sample consisted of CD4+ T cells sorted from PBMCs, taken 9 to 10 days after the first yellow fever vaccination. The receptors here all came from a man aged 18 to 29 who received the YFV17D yellow fever vaccine.

This clonotype appeared many times. This sequence joins TRBV5-8 and TRBJ1-3; D ambiguous. Per the germline V gene, CDR1 is SGHTS and CDR2 is YDEGEE. The CDR3 spans 14 residues. V was cut by 4 bases and J by 2 bases, with 10 bases left in between. CDR3 loop: CASSRLGPGNTIYF. DNA of the CDR3: TGTGCCAGCAGCCGGCTGGGCCCTGGAAACACCATATATTTT.

The chain joins TRBV5-5 to TRBJ2-7; no clear D gene. CDR1 SGHKS and CDR2 YYEKEE come from the germline V gene (reference sequence). The CDR3 sequence is 13 residues long. V dropped 4 bases and J dropped 3 bases, with 11 bases sitting between them. CDR3 amino acids: CASSAGPLYEQYV. As DNA, the CDR3 is TGTGCCAGCAGCGCCGGTCCCCTCTACGAGCAGTACGTC.

In its sample, this clonotype was seen many times. The V gene is TRBV25-1, the J gene TRBJ2-7, with TRBD1 identical over 10 bases. Germline CDR1 reads MGHDK; CDR2 reads SYGVNS. V dropped 4 bases and J dropped 3; count of bases not matched to a gene: 0. The CDR3 covers 13 residues. The CDR3 reads CASSGTGGYEQYV. CDR3 bases: TGTGCCAGCAGTGGGACAGGGGGCTACGAGCAGTACGTC.

This clonotype was seen at least ten times. The chain uses TRBV7-2 and TRBJ1-4; the D is unclear. The CDR3 consists of 17 residues. Trimming took off 4 bases at V and 3 bases at J, with 18 bases between the two ends. CDR1 and CDR2 (germline): SGHTA, FQGNSA. CDR3: CASSYSTPGFSNEKLFF. The DNA of the CDR3 is TGTGCCAGCAGCTACTCCACTCCGGGGTTCTCTAATGAAAAACTGTTTTTT.

There are many counts of this clonotype. The rearrangement joins TRBV5-1 to TRBJ2-3; 8 bases line up with TRBD1. Germline CDR1 SGHRS, CDR2 YFSETQ. The trim removed 2 bases at V and 4 bases at J, leaving 3 bases unmatched. This CDR3 region has 14 residues. CDR3 nucleotides: TGCGCCAGCAGCTTCCTACAGGGGGCAGATACGCAGTATTTT. Amino acid sequence: CASSFLQGADTQYF.

In its sample, this clonotype was seen many times. V gene TRBV5-1 combines with J gene TRBJ1-5; D perhaps matches TRBD1 (5 bases). The V gene's germline CDR1 is SGHRS and CDR2 YFSETQ. There are 14 residues in the CDR3. V was clipped by 1 base and J by 3 bases, with 8 bases between them. The CDR3 region has the DNA TGCGCCAGCAGCTTGTGGGGCGACAATCAGCCCCAGCATTTT. As protein: CASSLWGDNQPQHF.

In its sample, this clonotype was seen a few times. The V and J genes are TRBV6-5 and TRBJ1-1; 9 bases match TRBD1. V shed 2 bases, J shed 0 bases, and the junction held 7 bases outside the gene matches. The CDR3 is made up of 17 amino acids. Germline CDR1 is MNHEY and CDR2 is SVGAGI. CDR3 in amino acids: CASSYMDRGNMNTEAFF. CDR3 bases: TGTGCCAGCAGTTACATGGACAGGGGAAACATGAACACTGAAGCTTTCTTT.

This sequence joins TRBV11-2 and TRBJ1-5; perhaps TRBD1 as D (5 bases). The germline V gene encodes CDR1 SGHAT and CDR2 FQNNGV. V lost 5 bases, J lost 3 bases, and 23 bases lay in between. This CDR3 comprises 18 residues. In DNA, the CDR3 is TGTGCCAGCAGCCCATATGGGGAATCCAGGGTATTCAATCAGCCCCAGCATTTT. It encodes CASSPYGESRVFNQPQHF. Variable domain in full (rest from reference TRBV11-2 and TRBJ1-5): EAGVAQSPRYKIIEKRQSVAFWCNPISGHATLYWYQQILGQGPKLLIQFQNNGVVDDSQLPKDRFSAERLKGVDSTLKIQPAKLEDSAVYLCASSPYGESRVFNQPQHFGDGTRLSIL.

This clonotype was counted ten times or more. The gene calls are TRBV4-1 and TRBJ2-5, with 12 bases lining up with TRBD2. CDR1 and CDR2 (germline): MGHRA, YSYEKL. This CDR3 has 17 amino acids. Trimming at V came to 2 bases and at J to 0 bases, leaving 4 bases not matched to a gene. The CDR3 region has the DNA TGCGCCAGCAGCCAAAGGCTAGCGGGGGGGTACCAAGAGACCCAGTACTTC. It codes for CASSQRLAGGYQETQYF.

For this clonotype: This may stem from a read error, because a much larger clone lies one nucleotide away. The V gene is TRBV29-1, the J gene TRBJ2-5; D remains unclear. Germline V gives CDR1 SQVTM, CDR2 ANQGSEA. The CDR3 length is 13 residues. This CDR3 is CSVELQRQEAQYF. The CDR3 DNA is TGCAGCGTTGAGCTACAGCGACAAGAGGCCCAGTACTTC.

This clonotype counts as medium-sized. The chain couples TRBV5-1 to TRBJ2-5; D might be TRBD1 or TRBD2, each matching 5 bases. The CDR3 consists of 15 residues. Trimming took 3 bases from V and 2 from J, leaving 14 bases between them. CDR1 and CDR2 from the germline V gene are SGHRS and YFSETQ. CDR3 nucleotides: TGCGCCAGCAGCTGGAGAGGGACGCGTCAAGAGACCCAGTACTTC. Its protein product is CASSWRGTRQETQYF.

This clonotype was counted ten times or more. The chain carries TRBV5-1 and TRBJ1-1, with TRBD1 as a possible D gene (5 bases). The length of the CDR3 is 14 residues. Germline assignment: CDR1 SGHRS and CDR2 YFSETQ. The V gene lost 1 base and the J gene lost 1 base, with 8 bases spanning the gap. As DNA, the CDR3 is TGCGCCAGCAGCTTGTATCAGGGGAACACTGAAGCTTTCTTT. Its protein product is CASSLYQGNTEAFF.

This sequence joins TRBV7-2 and TRBJ2-1; D uncertain. Germline loops: CDR1 SGHTA, CDR2 FQGNSA. The germline V and J ends were trimmed by 6 bases and 6 bases, with 3 bases remaining between them. The CDR3 extends over 10 amino acids. The CDR3 protein is CASRGNEQFF. The CDR3 DNA follows: TGTGCCAGCAGGGGCAATGAGCAGTTCTTC.

This clonotype was seen many times. The V gene is TRBV6-2 or TRBV6-3, the J gene TRBJ2-3; TRBD2 might be the D (5 bases). The CDR3 totals 13 residues. The V end was cut by 2 bases, the J end by 3 bases, with 6 bases between. The germline V gene encodes CDR1 MNHEY and CDR2 SVGEGT. CDR3 DNA sequence: TGTGCCAGCAGTTACCGGGATACAGATACGCAGTATTTT. It is translated as CASSYRDTDTQYF.

The V and J genes are TRBV27 and TRBJ2-3; 9 positions agree with TRBD2. The CDR3 extends over 17 amino acids. The V segment lost 3 bases and the J segment 3 bases; nucleotides outside the gene matches: 10. Germline V CDR1 and CDR2: MNHEY, SMNVEV (reference sequence). This chain's CDR3 is CASSFFSRLAVTDTQYF. For the CDR3, the DNA is TGTGCCAGCAGTTTTTTCAGCCGACTAGCGGTAACAGATACGCAGTATTTT.

This clonotype appeared many times. DNA of the CDR3: TGTGCCAGCGAAACTCAGGGGCCCTCGTATTCACCCCTCCACTTT. Its translation is CASETQGPSYSPLHF. V and J are TRBV6-5 and TRBJ1-6; a possible D gene is TRBD1 (6 bases). The germline CDR1 and CDR2 sequences are MNHEY and SVGAGI. V was trimmed by 8 bases and J by 8 bases, leaving 19 bases between them. The CDR3 totals 15 residues.

This clonotype was observed many times. The J gene is TRBJ2-1, the V gene TRBV11-3, with D possibly matching TRBD1 (6 bases). In germline, CDR1 is SGHNT, CDR2 YENEEA. V gave up 5 bases and J gave up 9 bases, with 17 bases separating them. The CDR3 totals 14 residues. CDR3 nucleotides: TGTGCCAGCAGCCTCAGGGGTGGAACCGGTGAGCAGTTCTTC. This translates into CASSLRGGTGEQFF.

The table lists this clonotype with many counts. The CDR3 DNA follows: TGTGCCAGCAAGGTTCCCGGGTCGGGCGAGCAGTTCTTC. It encodes CASKVPGSGEQFF. The rearrangement uses TRBV6-6 and TRBJ2-1, with D unclear. The CDR3 runs to 13 residues. Between the trimmed V and J ends, which lost 7 bases and 10 bases, there was a span of 17 bases. CDR1 is MNHNY and CDR2 is SVGAGI in the germline V gene (reference sequence).

This clonotype was seen at least ten times. This sequence joins TRBV7-7 and TRBJ2-7, with TRBD1 identical over 10 bases. The CDR3 loop spans 15 amino acids. CDR1 and CDR2 from the germline V gene are SSHAT and FNYEAQ (reference sequence). Losses at the gene ends were 6 bases for V and 6 bases for J; bases not matched to a gene: 11. CDR3 amino acids: CASSQTGGATSEQYF. As DNA, the CDR3 is TGTGCCAGCAGTCAGACAGGGGGCGCGACCAGCGAGCAGTACTTC.

This clonotype was seen repeatedly, ten times or more. This chain links TRBV10-3 with TRBJ2-3; D unresolved. Looked up from germline, CDR1 is ENHRY and CDR2 is SYGVKD. Trimming took 3 bases from V and 0 from J, leaving 7 bases between them. The CDR3 runs to 14 residues. The CDR3 DNA is TGTGCCATCAGTGAAGAGCGTAGCACAGATACGCAGTATTTT. Its translation is CAISEERSTDTQYF.

This clonotype was detected ten times or more. The V gene is TRBV7-9, the J gene TRBJ2-2; D not resolved. Trimming took 1 base from V and 4 from J, leaving 19 bases between them. Germline-derived CDR1 and CDR2 are SEHNR and FQNEAQ (reference sequence). The CDR3 loop spans 18 amino acids. The CDR3 DNA reads TGTGCCAGCAGCTTAGAAGAGTACGTCCCAGAGAGCACCGGGGAGCTGTTTTTT. This gives the protein CASSLEEYVPESTGELFF.

This clonotype showed up just a few times. The chain uses TRBV5-1 and TRBJ1-1; 9 bases fit TRBD1. With 6 bases clipped from V and 4 bases from J, the junction kept 7 bases outside the gene matches. The CDR3 has 14 residues. The germline CDR1 and CDR2 sequences are SGHRS and YFSETQ. The DNA for the CDR3 is TGCGCCAGCACCCTTTTGACAGGGGGCACTGAAGCTTTCTTT. Translation: CASTLLTGGTEAFF.

This clonotype was found many times. This CDR3 reads CASSQPGQDNSPLHF. DNA for the CDR3: TGCGCCAGCAGCCAACCGGGACAGGACAATTCACCCCTCCACTTT. V and J are TRBV4-3 and TRBJ1-6, with 8 nucleotides matching TRBD1. Germline CDR1 is LGHNA and CDR2 is YSLEER. J lost 7 bases, V lost 2 bases, and 4 bases had no gene match. The CDR3 is 15 residues long.

This clonotype was counted ten times or more. This chain links TRBV12-3 or TRBV12-4 with TRBJ2-7; D is possibly TRBD1 (5 bases). The CDR3 contains 12 residues. V gave up 6 bases and J gave up 6 bases, with 12 bases separating them. CDR3 DNA sequence: TGTGCCAGCAGATCCACAGGTGGCGAGCAGTACTTC. Amino acids: CASRSTGGEQYF.

This clonotype was recorded many times. One end of the junction fails to match germline, which may point to a read error. V is TRBV20-1 and J is TRBJ1-6; no clear D gene. The CDR3 spans 14 residues. Germline CDR1 is DFQATT and CDR2 is SNEGSKA (reference sequence). Here the CDR3 DNA reads TGCAGCGCTAACACCCCCTCCTATAATTCACCCCTCCACTTT. The encoded protein is CSANTPSYNSPLHF.

This clonotype appeared many times. The genes are TRBV4-3 and TRBJ2-7, with 9 bases fitting TRBD1. This CDR3 is built from 15 residues. Germline V gene sequence: CDR1 LGHNA, CDR2 YSLEER. Trimming at V came to 4 bases and at J to 3 bases, leaving 7 bases not matched to a gene. Written as DNA, the CDR3 is TGCGCCAGCAGCCTGCAACCGGGACAGGGCTACGAGCAGTACTTC. This sequence encodes CASSLQPGQGYEQYF.

The table lists this clonotype with many counts. The V gene is TRBV7-9, the J gene TRBJ2-3; D is perhaps TRBD1 or TRBD2 (5 bases each). V shed 1 base and J shed 1 base, with 6 bases lying between them. The CDR3 runs to 14 residues. Germline V lookup: CDR1 SEHNR, CDR2 FQNEAQ (reference sequence). The chain's CDR3 is CASSLVGGTDTQYF. In DNA, the CDR3 is TGTGCCAGCAGCTTAGTGGGGGGCACAGATACGCAGTATTTT.